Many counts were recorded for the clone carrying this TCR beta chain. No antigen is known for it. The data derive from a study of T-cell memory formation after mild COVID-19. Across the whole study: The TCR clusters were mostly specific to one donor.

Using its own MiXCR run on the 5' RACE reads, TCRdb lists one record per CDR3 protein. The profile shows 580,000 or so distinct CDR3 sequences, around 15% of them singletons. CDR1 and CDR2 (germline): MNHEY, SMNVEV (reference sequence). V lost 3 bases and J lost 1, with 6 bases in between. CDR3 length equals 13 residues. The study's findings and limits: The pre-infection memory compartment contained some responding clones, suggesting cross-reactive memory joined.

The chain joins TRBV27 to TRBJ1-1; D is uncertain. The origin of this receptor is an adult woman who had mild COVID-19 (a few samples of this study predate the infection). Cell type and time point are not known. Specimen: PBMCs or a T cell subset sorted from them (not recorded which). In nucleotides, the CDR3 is TGTGCCAGCAGTTTCGGGTCGAACACTGAAGCTTTCTTT. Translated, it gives CASSFGSNTEAFF.